What follows are 23 T cell receptor beta chains derived from one specimen sequenced in a study of blood T cell repertoires in COVID-19. Profiling relied on immunoSEQ multiplex PCR, and the TCRdb table lists in-frame clones only, not all of them. The sample consists of 150,000 to 200,000 clones, 70% to 85% of them appearing once. Sequenced material: peripheral blood. Receptors originate from an elderly woman with acute or convalescent COVID-19.

The gene calls are TRBV5-5 and TRBJ1-2; 7 bases map to TRBD1. Germline loops: CDR1 SGHKS, CDR2 YYEKEE (reference sequence). The CDR3 totals 15 residues. J gave up 5 bases and V 4 bases, and 11 bases lay outside the gene matches. CDR3 in DNA: TGTGCCAGCAGCCCATACCGACAGGGTACTTATGGCTACACCTTC. Residues: CASSPYRQGTYGYTF.

This chain joins TRBV4-1 and TRBJ2-1; 13 nucleotides match TRBD2. Germline CDR1 and CDR2: MGHRA and YSYEKL. The CDR3 has 17 amino acids. J gave up 8 bases and V 6 bases, and 13 bases lay outside the gene matches. The CDR3 region has the DNA TGCGCCAGCAGTGCGAGGCCGGGACTAGCGGGAAGGGATGAGCAGTTCTTC. Its translation: CASSARPGLAGRDEQFF.

This rearrangement joins TRBV7-2 to TRBJ1-2; possible D gene TRBD1, 6 bases. V lost 3 bases and J 3 bases, leaving 11 bases between the germline ends. Germline assignment: CDR1 SGHTA and CDR2 FQGNSA. This CDR3 is 14 amino acids long. CDR3 bases: TGTGCCAGCAGCTTCCCCGACAGGTACTATGGCTACACCTTC. It yields the protein CASSFPDRYYGYTF.

This clone turned up a few times. The CDR3 sequence: CASSFMGAAEAFF. The CDR3 nucleotides are TGTGCCAGCAGCTTTATGGGGGCGGCTGAAGCTTTCTTT. The rearrangement uses TRBV7-9 and TRBJ1-1, with D possibly being TRBD1 (6 bases). The ends were cut back, 3 bases at V and 6 bases at J, with 11 bases in the middle. Germline CDR1 SEHNR, CDR2 FQNEAQ (reference sequence). This CDR3 spans 13 amino acids.

This clone has only a few counts. V usage is TRBV5-4 and J usage is TRBJ2-2; the match to TRBD1 covers 11 bases. Losses at the gene ends were 1 base for V and 6 bases for J; bases not matched to a gene: 8. Germline CDR1 SGHNT, CDR2 YYREEE (reference sequence). The CDR3 spans 17 residues. The CDR3 protein is CASSLPGQGARPGELFF. The CDR3 DNA sequence: TGTGCCAGCAGCTTGCCCGGACAGGGGGCAAGGCCCGGGGAGCTGTTTTTT.

The chain is built from TRBV5-4 and TRBJ1-3; D possibly corresponds to TRBD1 (5 bases). This CDR3 is 15 amino acids long. Trimming left V 4 bases short and J 4 bases short, with 15 bases between. Germline CDR1 reads SGHNT; CDR2 reads YYREEE (reference sequence). In nucleotides, the CDR3 is TGTGCCAGCAGCCCTACCCAGGGCCAGGGAAACACCATATATTTT. Translated, it gives CASSPTQGQGNTIYF.

The chain uses TRBV18 and TRBJ2-3; maybe TRBD1 (6 bases). The CDR3 length is 13 residues. The germline V gene encodes CDR1 KGHSH and CDR2 LQKENI. Trimming took 0 bases from V and 7 from J, leaving 8 bases between them. This chain's CDR3 is CASSPPQGNTQYF. The CDR3 DNA follows: TGTGCCAGCTCACCACCGCAGGGGAATACGCAGTATTTT.

The V gene is TRBV2, the J gene TRBJ1-2, with 8 bases identical to TRBD1. This CDR3 spans 14 amino acids. Per the germline V gene, CDR1 is SNHLY and CDR2 is FYNNEI. Losses at the gene ends were 6 bases for V and 6 bases for J; bases not matched to a gene: 9. CDR3 DNA: TGTGCCAGCAGGGAACTACAGGGGGTCGATGGCTACACCTTC. Translating it yields CASRELQGVDGYTF.

The chain recombines TRBV18 with TRBJ2-7; TRBD1 is a possible D gene (6 bases). The CDR3 runs to 14 residues. Germline CDR1 and CDR2: KGHSH and LQKENI. The V gene lost 4 bases and the J gene lost 2 bases, with 12 bases spanning the gap. CDR3 bases: TGTGCCAGCTCACAGTCGACAGGCGCCTACGAGCAGTACTTC. It encodes CASSQSTGAYEQYF.

This clone was detected only a few times. The chain has TRBV2 and TRBJ2-2; 12 nucleotides line up with TRBD2. V lost 2 bases and J lost 1; bases outside the gene matches: 11. Germline V gene data show CDR1 as SNHLY and CDR2 as FYNNEI. This CDR3 comprises 20 residues. The CDR3, as DNA: TGTGCCAGCAGTGAATTGTCACTAGCGGGGGGAACGCGGAACACCGGGGAGCTGTTTTTT. This translates into CASSELSLAGGTRNTGELFF.

The rearrangement joins TRBV4-3 to TRBJ1-2; D may be TRBD1 (6 bases). The V and J ends lost 2 bases and 7 bases respectively, with 14 bases between them. Looked up from germline, CDR1 is LGHNA and CDR2 is YSLEER. CDR3 length: 14 residues. DNA of the CDR3: TGCGCCAGCAGCCAAAGACGGGGGGCGCTTGGCTACACCTTC. Translated: CASSQRRGALGYTF.

V usage is TRBV4-3 and J usage is TRBJ2-2, with unresolved D. The CDR3 totals 14 residues. From germline, CDR1 is LGHNA and CDR2 YSLEER. Trimming stripped 2 bases from V and 5 bases from J, with 9 bases between. CDR3 in amino acids: CASSQSEPTGELFF. Written as DNA, the CDR3 is TGCGCCAGCAGCCAATCTGAGCCGACCGGGGAGCTGTTTTTT.

The chain is built from TRBV7-2 and TRBJ1-2; possibly TRBD1 for D (5 bases). The ends were cut back, 5 bases at V and 8 bases at J, with 9 bases in the middle. The CDR3 runs to 11 residues. Germline V lookup: CDR1 SGHTA, CDR2 FQGNSA. The CDR3 region has the DNA TGTGCCAGCAGCAGCGGGGGGGGCTACACCTTC. Its translation: CASSSGGGYTF.

In DNA form, the CDR3 reads TGTGCCAGTATTCACCCCGCCGGGGACAGGGGCGTCTATGGCTACACCTTC. Translated: CASIHPAGDRGVYGYTF. J is TRBJ1-2 and V is TRBV19; 10 bases fit TRBD1. Germline CDR1 is LNHDA and CDR2 is SQIVND (reference sequence). V shed 7 bases and J 4 bases; nucleotides not matched to a gene: 15. This CDR3 contains 17 residues. Based on the CDR3 plus reference TRBV19 and TRBJ1-2, the full variable domain is DGGITQSPKYLFRKEGQNVTLSCEQNLNHDAMYWYRQDPGQGLRLIYYSQIVNDFQKGDIAEGYSVSREKKESFPLTVTSAQKNPTAFYLCASIHPAGDRGVYGYTFGSGTRLTVV.

The chain joins TRBV5-4 to TRBJ2-2, with 16 bases that match TRBD2. After removal of 0 bases from V and 5 bases from J, the junction contained 1 base not matched to a gene. Per the germline V gene, CDR1 is SGHNT and CDR2 is YYREEE (reference sequence). The CDR3 is 17 residues long. In nucleotides, the CDR3 is TGTGCCAGCAGCTTGGGGGGACTAGCGGGAGGGACCGGGGAGCTGTTTTTT. Translation gives CASSLGGLAGGTGELFF.

This clone was found once. The V gene is TRBV3-1 (or the pseudogene TRBV3-2), the J gene TRBJ1-4, with D perhaps matching TRBD1 (5 bases). This CDR3 comprises 18 residues. Germline CDR1 is LGHDT and CDR2 is YNNKEL (reference sequence). The V end was cut by 0 bases, the J end by 5 bases, with 19 bases between. DNA for the CDR3: TGTGCCAGCAGCCAAGATAGGGGTAGGGGCGATCTGAATGAAAAACTGTTTTTT. Its translation is CASSQDRGRGDLNEKLFF.

The rearrangement links TRBV27 to TRBJ2-7; 7 nucleotides agree with TRBD2. This CDR3 spans 16 amino acids. V was pared by 3 bases and J by 6 bases, with 14 bases of the junction left unmatched. CDR1 is MNHEY and CDR2 is SMNVEV in the germline V gene (reference sequence). CDR3 sequence (DNA): TGTGCCAGCAGTTTTGTTAATCGGCGGGGGTTTACCGAGCAGTACTTC. Residues: CASSFVNRRGFTEQYF.

V is TRBV29-1 and J is TRBJ2-4; 7 bases line up with TRBD1. Looked up from germline, CDR1 is SQVTM and CDR2 is ANQGSEA. With 5 bases clipped from V and 3 bases from J, the junction kept 7 bases outside the gene matches. The CDR3 loop spans 14 amino acids. DNA of the CDR3: TGCAGCGTTCGACAGGGTTCCAGCAAAAACATTCAGTACTTC. It translates to CSVRQGSSKNIQYF. Full variable domain (remainder filled in from reference TRBV29-1 and TRBJ2-4): SAVISQKPSRDICQRGTSLTIQCQVDSQVTMMFWYRQQPGQSLTLIATANQGSEATYESGFVIDKFPISRPNLTFSTLTVSNMSPEDSSIYLCSVRQGSSKNIQYFGAGTRLSVL.

This clone has just one count. The chain combines TRBV4-3 with TRBJ1-4, with a weak D call TRBD1 (6 bases). Germline lookup yields CDR1 LGHNA and CDR2 YSLEER. V was trimmed by 0 bases and J by 7 bases, leaving 18 bases between them. The CDR3 spans 17 residues. Here the CDR3 reads CASSQDHAGVIAEKLFF. CDR3 DNA sequence: TGCGCCAGCAGCCAAGATCATGCAGGGGTGATCGCTGAAAAACTGTTTTTT.

The V call is TRBV7-7, the J call TRBJ1-2; 8 bases align to TRBD1. The ends lost 7 bases at V and 5 bases at J; junction bases unmatched: 6. The CDR3 runs 13 residues. Germline CDR1 is SSHAT and CDR2 is FNYEAQ (reference sequence). CDR3 sequence reads: CASIRTGRYGYTF. In nucleotides, the CDR3 is TGTGCCAGCATTCGGACAGGGAGGTATGGCTACACCTTC.

The chain recombines TRBV5-1 with TRBJ2-3, with 8 bases aligning to TRBD2. After removal of 4 bases from V and 2 bases from J, the junction contained 6 bases not matched to a gene. The CDR3 spans 15 residues. Germline CDR1 SGHRS, CDR2 YFSETQ. The CDR3 region is CASSHSGDFTDTQYF. CDR3 in DNA: TGCGCCAGCAGCCATAGCGGGGATTTCACAGATACGCAGTATTTT.

This chain links TRBV19 with TRBJ2-1, with TRBD2 identical over 10 bases. The CDR3 runs to 18 residues. The V and J ends lost 7 bases and 5 bases, in that order; junction bases with no gene match: 17. CDR1 and CDR2 from the germline V gene are LNHDA and SQIVND (reference sequence). The CDR3 reads CASTYGLAGAAGDNEQFF. Here the CDR3 DNA reads TGTGCCAGTACTTATGGGCTAGCGGGAGCCGCTGGGGACAATGAGCAGTTCTTC.

The V call is TRBV4-1, the J call TRBJ2-1; maybe TRBD1 (5 bases). The CDR3 covers 13 residues. Germline lookup yields CDR1 MGHRA and CDR2 YSYEKL. Between the trimmed V and J ends, which lost 1 base and 11 bases, there was a span of 12 bases. The CDR3 bases are TGCGCCAGCAGCCAAGTTAGTGGGGCACAGCAGTTCTTC. Translated: CASSQVSGAQQFF.